Given below is one T cell receptor beta chain in context. Other DNA sequences within the sample encode an identical CDR3. These data come from a study of blood T cell repertoires in COVID-19. The authors' processing: Nucleated cell number was recorded as an estimate derived from reference gene primer amplification. The protocol was immunoSEQ multiplex PCR, while the TCRdb copy is restricted to in-frame clones and leaves out a portion. The DNA gave D and trimming, while V, J and clone size come from that table. Of around 250,000 clones detected, around nine tenths appear once; the ten largest clones hold around 3.1%. In assigning cohorts, the study relied on participant-reported clinical history. V was shortened by 5 bases and J by 6 bases, with 11 bases between the two germline ends. Germline CDR1 reads SQVTM; CDR2 reads ANQGSEA. The CDR3 contains 12 residues.

The chain is built from TRBV29-1 and TRBJ1-5, with a possible D match to TRBD1 (5 bases). The sequence came from a woman between 35 and 50 years old who had been exposed to COVID-19. The sample was PBMCs or T cells enriched from blood (not recorded which). The CDR3 DNA reads TGCAGCGTTCAAGCCGGGGGTCAGCCCCAGCATTTT. It translates to CSVQAGGQPQHF.